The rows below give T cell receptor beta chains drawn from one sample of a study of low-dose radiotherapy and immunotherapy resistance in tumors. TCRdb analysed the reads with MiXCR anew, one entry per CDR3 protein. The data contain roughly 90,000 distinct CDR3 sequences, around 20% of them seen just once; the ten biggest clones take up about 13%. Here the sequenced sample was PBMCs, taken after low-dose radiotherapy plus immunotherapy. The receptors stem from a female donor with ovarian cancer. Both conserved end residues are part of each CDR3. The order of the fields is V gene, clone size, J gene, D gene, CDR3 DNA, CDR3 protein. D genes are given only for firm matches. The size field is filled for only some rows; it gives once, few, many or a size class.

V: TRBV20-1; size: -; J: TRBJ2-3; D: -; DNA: TGCAGTGCCGTGACAGCGGGCACAGATACGCAGTATTTT; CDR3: CSAVTAGTDTQYF
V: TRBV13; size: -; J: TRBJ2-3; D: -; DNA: TGTGCCAGCAGCACTCTAGGGCGGGGGCCTGTAGATACGAAGTATTTT; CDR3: CASSTLGRGPVDTKYF
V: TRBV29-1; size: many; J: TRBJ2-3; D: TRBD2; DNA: TGCAGCGTTGAAGTAGCGGGTACAGATACGCAGTATTTT; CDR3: CSVEVAGTDTQYF
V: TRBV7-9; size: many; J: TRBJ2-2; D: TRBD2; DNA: TGTGCCAGCAGCTCCCCTAGCGGTTCCACCGGGGAGCTGTTTTTT; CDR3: CASSSPSGSTGELFF
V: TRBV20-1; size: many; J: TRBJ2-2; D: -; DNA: TGCAGTGCCCCACGAAGGAAGAACACCGGGGAGCTGTTTTTT; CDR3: CSAPRRKNTGELFF
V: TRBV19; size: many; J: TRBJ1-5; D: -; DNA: TGTGCCAGTAGTATCCGAGTCGGCAGTTTTTGGCCCCAGCATTTT; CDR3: CASSIRVGSFWPQHF
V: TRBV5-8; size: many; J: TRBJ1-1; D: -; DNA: TGTGCCAGCGCGACAGGTACCGGTGGCGGCACTGAAGCTTTCTTT; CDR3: CASATGTGGGTEAFF
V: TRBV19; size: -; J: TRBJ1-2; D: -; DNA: TGTGCCAGTAGTATTCTGGAGTCCGGCTACACCTTC; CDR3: CASSILESGYTF
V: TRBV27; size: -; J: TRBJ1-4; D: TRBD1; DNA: TGTGCCAGCAGTTCCTGGACAGGGGGCGGAGAAAAACTGTTTTTT; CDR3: CASSSWTGGGEKLFF
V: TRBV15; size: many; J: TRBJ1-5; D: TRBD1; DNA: TGTGCCACCAGCAGAGCCCAGGACAGGGTTGACCAGCCCCAGCATTTT; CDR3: CATSRAQDRVDQPQHF
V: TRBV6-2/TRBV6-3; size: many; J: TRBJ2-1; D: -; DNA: TGTGCCAGCAGTTCCACAGGGTGGGTGTGGGACTTC; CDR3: CASSSTGWVWDF
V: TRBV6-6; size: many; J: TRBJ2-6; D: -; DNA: TGTGCCAGCAGTTACTCGACATCTGGGGCCAACGTCCTGACTTTC; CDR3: CASSYSTSGANVLTF
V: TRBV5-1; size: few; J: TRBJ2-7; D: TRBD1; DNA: TGCGCCAGCAGCTTAGGACAGGGGAACCTCTACGAGCAGTACTTC; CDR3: CASSLGQGNLYEQYF
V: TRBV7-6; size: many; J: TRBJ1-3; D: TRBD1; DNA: TGTGCCAGCAGCTTAGTGGGACAGGGGATCTCTGGAAACACCATATATTTT; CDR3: CASSLVGQGISGNTIYF
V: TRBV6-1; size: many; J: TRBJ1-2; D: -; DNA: TGTGCCAGCAGTGAAGCGATCAAGGGGGATGGCTACACCTTC; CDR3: CASSEAIKGDGYTF
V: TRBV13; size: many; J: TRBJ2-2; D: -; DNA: TGTGCCAGCAGCATGCCAAGGGGGGCAGGGCCGGGGACCGGGGAGCTGTTTTTT; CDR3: CASSMPRGAGPGTGELFF
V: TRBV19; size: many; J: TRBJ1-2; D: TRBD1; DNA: TGTGCCAGTAGTATGGGGACAGGGGCAAACTATGGCTACACCTTC; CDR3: CASSMGTGANYGYTF
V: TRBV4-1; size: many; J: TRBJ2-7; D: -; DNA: TGCGCCAGCAGCCAAGAGAGGACAGTTCGGCAGTACTTC; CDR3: CASSQERTVRQYF